This T cell receptor beta chain comes out of a study of blood T cell repertoires in COVID-19. The overall study: Both acute and convalescent COVID-19 samples were obtained from the United States, Italy and Spain.

Libraries were prepared by immunoSEQ multiplex PCR; TCRdb keeps only in-frame clonotypes and omits some of them. The sample contains around 260,000 clones, approximately 83% of which appear only once. Trimming cost V 5 bases and J 1 base, with 11 bases left between them. In germline, CDR1 is SGHNT, CDR2 YENEEA. The CDR3 contains 15 residues. This chain joins TRBV11-3 and TRBJ2-2, with TRBD2 as a possible D gene (5 bases). The receptor comes from a human donor in a cohort sampled during active COVID-19. Sequencing was done on a sample of peripheral blood. The CDR3 is CASSPVAGNTGELFF. The CDR3, as DNA: TGTGCCAGCAGCCCCGTTGCGGGGAACACCGGGGAGCTGTTTTTT.